The 20 T cell receptor beta chains reported below all come from one sample, sequenced in a study of beta chain features in type 1 diabetes. cDNA synthesis used the whole RNA isolate, giving expressed TCRB sequences. Clones were sequenced by immunoSEQ multiplex PCR, and TCRdb holds only the in-frame ones, with some missing. The sample shows some 63,000 clones, almost 50% of them seen only once. Their cognate antigens are unknown. Study-level findings and limits: All four CD4+ subsets from Type 1 diabetes patients carried moderately but significantly shorter TCRB CDR3s.

The source material was central memory CD4+ T cells from blood. The receptors originated from a man aged 25-40 years with type 1 diabetes.

A few counts support this clone. The CDR3 nucleotides are TGCGCCAGCAGCTTGGACGGACAGGGGTCGGGACCCCTCCACTTT. This encodes CASSLDGQGSGPLHF. The chain joins TRBV5-1 to TRBJ1-6; 9 nucleotides match TRBD1. Germline lookup yields CDR1 SGHRS and CDR2 YFSETQ. The trim removed 0 bases at V and 12 bases at J, leaving 7 bases unmatched. The CDR3 runs 15 residues.

V and J are TRBV7-9 and TRBJ1-6; D remains ambiguous. In germline, CDR1 is SEHNR, CDR2 FQNEAQ (reference sequence). V lost 2 bases to trimming and J lost 5 bases, with 13 bases between them. The CDR3 is 16 amino acids. Here the CDR3 DNA reads TGTGCCAGCAGCTTACTGCTAGACCGTGATAATTCACCCCTCCACTTT. Translation gives CASSLLLDRDNSPLHF.

Comments on this clone: The CDR3 does not end in the conserved phenylalanine or tryptophan, so this is likely a read error. V and J are TRBV19 and TRBJ1-2, with D perhaps matching TRBD1 (5 bases). V was cut by 11 bases and J by 1 base, with 11 bases left in between. Germline loops: CDR1 LNHDA, CDR2 SQIVND (reference sequence). This CDR3 spans 12 amino acids. This CDR3 is CAARQSNYGYTS. CDR3 in DNA: TGTGCCGCCAGACAGAGTAACTATGGCTACACCTCC.

This clone has only a few counts. The rearrangement joins TRBV29-1 to TRBJ2-2, with D perhaps matching TRBD1 (5 bases). This CDR3 has 13 residues. The V and J ends lost 6 bases and 1 base respectively, with 9 bases between them. Germline V lookup: CDR1 SQVTM, CDR2 ANQGSEA. The CDR3 protein is CSVDTGNTGELFF. The CDR3 DNA reads as TGCAGCGTGGACACAGGGAACACCGGGGAGCTGTTTTTT.

This clone turned up a few times. V is TRBV4-1 and J is TRBJ2-5; a weak D match, TRBD2 (5 bases). Between the trimmed V and J ends, which lost 1 base and 4 bases, there was a span of 16 bases. CDR1 and CDR2 (germline): MGHRA, YSYEKL. The CDR3 is 16 amino acids. The CDR3 DNA reads TGCGCCAGCAGCCAAGGGAGGTGGGGTGCGGGAGAGACCCAGTACTTC. It yields the protein CASSQGRWGAGETQYF.

The chain has TRBV7-2 and TRBJ1-2, with 7 bases identical to TRBD1. The germline gives CDR1 SGHTA, CDR2 FQGNSA. The V gene end was trimmed by 3 bases and the J gene end by 6 bases; junction bases not matched to a gene: 1. The CDR3 consists of 12 residues. The CDR3 coding sequence is TGTGCCAGCAGCTTGACAGGGCATGGCTACACCTTC. Translated: CASSLTGHGYTF.

The chain employs TRBV7-2 and TRBJ2-1; TRBD2 matches 10 bases. Trimming took 2 bases from V and 0 from J; bases not matched to a gene: 4. The germline gives CDR1 SGHTA, CDR2 FQGNSA. The CDR3 is made up of 17 amino acids. For the CDR3, the DNA is TGTGCCAGCAGCTTAACTAGCGGGGCTAGCTCCTACAATGAGCAGTTCTTC. As protein: CASSLTSGASSYNEQFF.

This clone has a handful of counts. The rearrangement uses TRBV5-8 and TRBJ1-5; no clear D. CDR1 is SGHTS and CDR2 is YDEGEE in the germline V gene. The germline V and J ends were trimmed by 3 bases and 15 bases, with 22 bases remaining between them. This CDR3 contains 14 residues. The CDR3 DNA reads TGTGCCAGCAGCTCCAAGCCGAAAAGCCCCCAACGGCATTTT. The encoded protein is CASSSKPKSPQRHF.

This clone was seen more than once but under ten times. This chain links TRBV4-1 with TRBJ2-3; 9 bases line up with TRBD2. The CDR3 extends over 17 amino acids. CDR1 is MGHRA and CDR2 is YSYEKL in the germline V gene. V lost 0 bases to trimming and J lost 6 bases; unmatched junction nucleotides: 10. This CDR3 is CASSQDGLAGYKDTQYF. The CDR3 DNA reads TGCGCCAGCAGCCAAGACGGGCTAGCGGGGTACAAGGATACGCAGTATTTT.

This clone was seen a single time. This chain joins TRBV5-6 and TRBJ2-5, with TRBD2 matching 12 bases. The length of the CDR3 is 15 residues. V lost 2 bases, J lost 3 bases, and 2 bases stayed unmatched. Germline CDR1 and CDR2: SGHDT and YYEEEE. DNA for the CDR3: TGTGCCAGCAGCTTTCTAGCGGGGGGGAAAGAGACCCAGTACTTC. It codes for CASSFLAGGKETQYF.

This chain joins TRBV7-6 and TRBJ2-5; 7 bases are shared with TRBD1. Germline loops: CDR1 SGHVS, CDR2 FNYEAQ. The CDR3 runs to 14 residues. J gave up 2 bases and V 3 bases, and 3 bases lay outside the gene matches. The CDR3 coding sequence is TGTGCCAGCAGCTTGGGACAGAGTCAAGAGACCCAGTACTTC. Its protein is CASSLGQSQETQYF.

The V gene is TRBV7-2, the J gene TRBJ2-7; D call uncertain. Germline-derived CDR1 and CDR2 are SGHTA and FQGNSA. Between the trimmed V and J ends, which lost 0 bases and 2 bases, there was a span of 8 bases. CDR3 size: 14 residues. The CDR3 DNA follows: TGTGCCAGCAGCTTAGCTGGCAGAACCTACGAGCAGTACTTC. Translating gives CASSLAGRTYEQYF.

The chain links TRBV30 to TRBJ2-5; a weak D match, TRBD2 (5 bases). Germline V lookup: CDR1 GTSNPN, CDR2 SVGIG (reference sequence). The CDR3 extends over 13 amino acids. Deletions cut 4 bases from V and 1 base from J, with 10 bases between. In nucleotides, the CDR3 is TGTGCCTGGAAACAGCGGCCCCAAGAGACCCAGTACTTC. Translating gives CAWKQRPQETQYF.

The CDR3 DNA reads as TGTGCCATACGTGGGACAGGGAGTCGCACAGATACGCAGTATTTT. Translation: CAIRGTGSRTDTQYF. The chain recombines TRBV10-3 with TRBJ2-3, with TRBD1 matching over 9 bases. The CDR3 length is 15 residues. V shed 9 bases, J shed 1 base, and the junction held 8 bases outside the gene matches. Germline V gene sequence: CDR1 ENHRY, CDR2 SYGVKD.

The table lists this clone with a count of one. V and J are TRBV7-2 and TRBJ2-7; a possible D gene is TRBD1 (5 bases). Trimming took off 1 base at V and 2 bases at J, with 9 bases between the two ends. Germline CDR1 is SGHTA and CDR2 is FQGNSA. The CDR3 sequence is 14 residues long. The CDR3 bases are TGTGCCAGCAGCTTAGAAAGGGGCCCCTACGAGCAGTACTTC. Translation gives CASSLERGPYEQYF.

The chain uses TRBV5-6 and TRBJ2-7, with 8 bases matching TRBD2. Germline assignment: CDR1 SGHDT and CDR2 YYEEEE. This CDR3 comprises 14 residues. Trimming cost V 7 bases and J 5 bases; bases outside gene matches: 11. The CDR3 region is CASGAAGGLNEQYF. As DNA, the CDR3 is TGTGCCAGCGGGGCGGCGGGAGGCCTGAACGAGCAGTACTTC.

The chain carries TRBV2 and TRBJ2-7; 9 bases match TRBD1. J gave up 2 bases and V 11 bases, and 4 bases lay outside the gene matches. CDR3 size: 12 residues. The germline V gene encodes CDR1 SNHLY and CDR2 FYNNEI. CDR3 nucleotide sequence: TGTGCCGGAGGGACAGGGCCCTACGAGCAGTACTTC. Translation gives CAGGTGPYEQYF.

This clone was seen a handful of times. V gene TRBV10-3 combines with J gene TRBJ2-4, with 11 bases matching TRBD2. The CDR3 length is 20 residues. V lost 5 bases and J lost 0; bases outside the gene matches: 15. Germline-derived CDR1 and CDR2 are ENHRY and SYGVKD. The CDR3 spells CAISLGETGTSGGAKNIQYF. The CDR3 DNA reads as TGTGCCATCAGTTTAGGGGAGACCGGGACTAGCGGAGGAGCCAAAAACATTCAGTACTTC.

The rearrangement uses TRBV19 and TRBJ1-5, with D possibly being TRBD1 (6 bases). V lost 5 bases and J 0 bases, leaving 11 bases between the germline ends. This CDR3 spans 15 amino acids. The V gene's germline CDR1 is LNHDA and CDR2 SQIVND (reference sequence). CDR3 nucleotide sequence: TGTGCCAGTAGTCGAGCAGGGGATAGCAATCAGCCCCAGCATTTT. Translating it yields CASSRAGDSNQPQHF. The variable domain in full, with the rest retrieved from reference TRBV19 and TRBJ1-5, is DGGITQSPKYLFRKEGQNVTLSCEQNLNHDAMYWYRQDPGQGLRLIYYSQIVNDFQKGDIAEGYSVSREKKESFPLTVTSAQKNPTAFYLCASSRAGDSNQPQHFGDGTRLSIL.

V gene TRBV5-1 combines with J gene TRBJ2-7, with 13 nucleotides matching TRBD2. This CDR3 contains 15 residues. Germline CDR1 and CDR2: SGHRS and YFSETQ. V shed 2 bases and J 7 bases; nucleotides not matched to a gene: 6. CDR3 loop: CASSFGLAGVGEQYF. The CDR3 coding sequence is TGCGCCAGCAGCTTCGGACTAGCGGGAGTGGGTGAGCAGTACTTC.